One and the same sample provided the 13 T cell receptor beta chains below, sequenced in a study of beta chain features in type 1 diabetes. TCRB transcripts that were expressed got sequenced, as all of the isolated RNA had been reverse transcribed. Repertoires were generated with immunoSEQ multiplex PCR, while TCRdb's copy carries only in-frame clones and drops some. This sample yields hundreds of thousands of clones, of which roughly 15% are seen a single time; 0.023% belongs to the top ten. The specimen sequenced was naive CD4+ T cells from blood. All receptors derive from a woman under 30 in good health.

This clone appeared a few times. The chain carries TRBV5-1 and TRBJ2-3, with 11 bases lining up with TRBD2. The CDR3 length is 15 residues. The V segment lost 5 bases and the J segment 3 bases; nucleotides outside the gene matches: 5. Per germline, CDR1 SGHRS and CDR2 YFSETQ. CDR3 protein: CASRLSGRGTDTQYF. Written as DNA, the CDR3 is TGCGCCAGCAGACTTAGCGGGAGGGGGACAGATACGCAGTATTTT.

The chain combines TRBV4-3 with TRBJ1-1, with a possible D match to TRBD1 (6 bases). The germline V gene has CDR1 LGHNA and CDR2 YSLEER. The CDR3 spans 17 residues. V was pared by 0 bases and J by 3 bases, with 17 bases between. CDR3 nucleotide sequence: TGCGCCAGCAGCCAAGATAGGATCGGGGGGCGGGACACTGAAGCTTTCTTT. As protein: CASSQDRIGGRDTEAFF.

The genes are TRBV7-6 and TRBJ1-1, with D unclear. V gave up 0 bases and J gave up 11 bases, with 16 bases separating them. This CDR3 has 14 amino acids. Germline CDR1 and CDR2: SGHVS and FNYEAQ. CDR3 sequence: CASSLARRRSGAFF. The DNA of the CDR3 is TGTGCCAGCAGCTTAGCCCGACGTCGGTCAGGTGCTTTCTTT.

This clone was seen a handful of times. V is TRBV7-9 and J is TRBJ1-2; TRBD1 matches 11 bases. After removal of 5 bases from V and 5 bases from J, the junction contained 13 bases not matched to a gene. The CDR3 length is 17 residues. Germline assignment: CDR1 SEHNR and CDR2 FQNEAQ (reference sequence). CDR3 loop: CASSPLSRDRGVYGYTF. As DNA, the CDR3 is TGTGCCAGCAGCCCCCTTTCTAGGGACAGGGGGGTTTATGGCTACACCTTC.

The rearrangement links TRBV27 to TRBJ2-3; 10 bases are shared with TRBD2. V gave up 5 bases and J gave up 4 bases; unmatched junction bases: 12. The CDR3 runs 17 residues. Germline lookup yields CDR1 MNHEY and CDR2 SMNVEV (reference sequence). The CDR3, as DNA: TGTGCCAGCAGTCGATCTTCGAGCCTAGCGGGAGCAGATACGCAGTATTTT. Its translation: CASSRSSSLAGADTQYF.

This clone has a handful of counts. The rearrangement joins TRBV7-2 to TRBJ2-7; 9 nucleotides match TRBD2. The length of the CDR3 is 14 residues. CDR1 and CDR2 from the germline V gene are SGHTA and FQGNSA. V was pared by 6 bases and J by 3 bases, with 6 bases of the junction left unmatched. The CDR3 bases are TGTGCCAGCAGTCGCGGACTAGCGTTCTACGAGCAGTACTTC. Translation: CASSRGLAFYEQYF.

The chain joins TRBV25-1 to TRBJ2-1; possibly TRBD1 for D (6 bases). Trimming removed 2 bases from V and 5 bases from J, with 13 bases in between. Germline V gene lookup returns CDR1 MGHDK and CDR2 SYGVNS. CDR3 length: 15 amino acids. The CDR3 region is CASSEPQTGNNEQFF. CDR3 DNA: TGTGCCAGCAGTGAACCCCAGACAGGCAACAATGAGCAGTTCTTC.

This clone was picked up a small number of times. This chain joins TRBV6-1 and TRBJ2-6; 7 nucleotides match TRBD1. The CDR3 consists of 15 residues. Germline V gene data show CDR1 as MNHNS and CDR2 as SASEGT. V shed 6 bases and J 2 bases; nucleotides not matched to a gene: 4. The CDR3 DNA follows: TGTGCCAGCAGCCGGGACAGAGCTGGGGCCAACGTCCTGACTTTC. As protein: CASSRDRAGANVLTF.

The chain uses TRBV13 and TRBJ2-3; D unresolved. Per germline, CDR1 PRHDT and CDR2 FYEKMQ (reference sequence). The CDR3 runs to 16 residues. V was cut by 8 bases and J by 2 bases, with 20 bases left in between. Written as DNA, the CDR3 is TGTGCCAGCCGCCGACTGGAACGAGATTTCACAGATACGCAGTATTTT. Protein sequence: CASRRLERDFTDTQYF.

This chain links TRBV4-1 with TRBJ1-4, with 9 nucleotides matching TRBD1. Germline CDR1 reads MGHRA; CDR2 reads YSYEKL. Trimming took 4 bases from V and 4 from J; bases not matched to a gene: 1. The CDR3 is 14 residues long. The CDR3 nucleotides read TGCGCCAGCAGCCCGGGACAGGGTAATGAAAAACTGTTTTTT. Its protein product is CASSPGQGNEKLFF.

CDR3 in amino acids: CASSSGGNVGEQFF. In DNA form, the CDR3 reads TGTGCCAGCAGTTCGGGCGGGAACGTAGGTGAGCAGTTCTTC. The rearrangement uses TRBV7-3 and TRBJ2-1; D may be TRBD2 (6 bases). The CDR3 sequence is 14 residues long. Germline CDR1 and CDR2: SGHTA and FQGTGA. Trimming cost V 6 bases and J 9 bases, with 18 bases left between them.

The chain combines TRBV4-2 with TRBJ2-1; 10 bases agree with TRBD2. Trimming removed 4 bases from V and 7 bases from J; junction bases left unmatched: 10. The CDR3 has 16 residues. Germline loops: CDR1 LGHNA, CDR2 YNFKEQ. The CDR3 sequence is CASSPQPGLASNEQFF. In DNA, the CDR3 is TGTGCCAGCAGCCCTCAACCGGGACTAGCGAGTAATGAGCAGTTCTTC.

With regard to this clone: Germline is not matched at one junction end, which may reflect a read error. The V call is TRBV15, the J call TRBJ1-5, with 8 bases matching TRBD1. The CDR3 contains 15 residues. Germline values: CDR1 LNHNV, CDR2 YYDKDF (reference sequence). The CDR3 bases are TGTACCACCAGTACCGGGACAGGTAGAAATCAGCCCCAGCATTTT. It encodes CTTSTGTGRNQPQHF.